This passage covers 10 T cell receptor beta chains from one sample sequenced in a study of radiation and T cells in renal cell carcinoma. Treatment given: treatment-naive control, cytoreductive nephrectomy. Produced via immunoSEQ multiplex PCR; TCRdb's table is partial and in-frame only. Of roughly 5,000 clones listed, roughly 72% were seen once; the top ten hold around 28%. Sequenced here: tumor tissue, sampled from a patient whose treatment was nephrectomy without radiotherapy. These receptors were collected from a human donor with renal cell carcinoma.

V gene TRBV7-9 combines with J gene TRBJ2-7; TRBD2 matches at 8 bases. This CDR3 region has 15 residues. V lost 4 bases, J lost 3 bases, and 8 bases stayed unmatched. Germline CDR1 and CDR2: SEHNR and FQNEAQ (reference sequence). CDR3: CASSSPTSEGYEQYF. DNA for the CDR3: TGTGCCAGCAGCTCGCCGACTAGCGAGGGCTACGAGCAGTACTTC.

CDR3 region: CASSPRALQGSNSNQPQHF. The CDR3 DNA reads as TGTGCCAGCAGCCCCAGGGCCTTACAGGGAAGTAATAGCAATCAGCCCCAGCATTTT. The chain uses TRBV7-6 and TRBJ1-5, with D possibly TRBD1 on 6 matching bases. This CDR3 region has 19 residues. Trimming stripped 5 bases from V and 0 bases from J, with 23 bases between. In germline, CDR1 is SGHVS, CDR2 FNYEAQ.

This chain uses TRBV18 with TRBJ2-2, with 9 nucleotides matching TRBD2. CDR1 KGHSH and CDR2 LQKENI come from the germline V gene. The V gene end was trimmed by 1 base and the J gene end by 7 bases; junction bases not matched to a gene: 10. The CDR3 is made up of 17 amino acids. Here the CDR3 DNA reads TGTGCCAGCTCACCACGGATACAGGGACTAGCCGGCGGGGAGCTGTTTTTT. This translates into CASSPRIQGLAGGELFF.

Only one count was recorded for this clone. The DNA of the CDR3 is TGTGCCAGCAGTGAATACGGGGGTTCTGGAAACACCATATATTTT. Protein product: CASSEYGGSGNTIYF. The V and J genes are TRBV25-1 and TRBJ1-3, with TRBD1 as a possible D gene (5 bases). Germline CDR1 and CDR2: MGHDK and SYGVNS. V was pared by 0 bases and J by 1 base, with 7 bases between. CDR3 length equals 15 residues. Based on the CDR3 plus reference TRBV25-1 and TRBJ1-3, the full variable domain is EADIYQTPRYLVIGTGKKITLECSQTMGHDKMYWYQQDPGMELHLIHYSYGVNSTEKGDLSSESTVSRIRTEHFPLTLESARPSHTSQYLCASSEYGGSGNTIYFGEGSWLTVV.

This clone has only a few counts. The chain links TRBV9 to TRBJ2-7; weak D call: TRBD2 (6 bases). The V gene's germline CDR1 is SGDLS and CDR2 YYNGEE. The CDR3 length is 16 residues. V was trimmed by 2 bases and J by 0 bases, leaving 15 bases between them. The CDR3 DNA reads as TGTGCCAGCAGCGTGGGGATTAGCGGCAGCTCCTACGAGCAGTACTTC. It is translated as CASSVGISGSSYEQYF.

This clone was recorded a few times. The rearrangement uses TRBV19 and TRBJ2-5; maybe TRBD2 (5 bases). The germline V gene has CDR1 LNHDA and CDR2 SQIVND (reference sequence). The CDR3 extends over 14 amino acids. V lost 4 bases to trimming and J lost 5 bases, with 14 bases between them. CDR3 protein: CASSSAGAWETQYF. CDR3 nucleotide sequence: TGTGCCAGTAGTAGTGCGGGCGCCTGGGAGACCCAGTACTTC.

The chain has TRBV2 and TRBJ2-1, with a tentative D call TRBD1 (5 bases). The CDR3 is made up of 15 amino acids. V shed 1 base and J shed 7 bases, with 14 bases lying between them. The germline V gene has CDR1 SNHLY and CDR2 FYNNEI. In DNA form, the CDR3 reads TGTGCCAGCAGTGAAGATCCAGGGCTGAAGAATGAGCAGTTCTTC. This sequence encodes CASSEDPGLKNEQFF.

The CDR3 DNA sequence: TGCGCCAGCAGCCAACTGGACGGGGACTACGAGCAGTACTTC. Translating gives CASSQLDGDYEQYF. The chain uses TRBV4-1 and TRBJ2-7, with a tentative D call TRBD2 (5 bases). V was clipped by 2 bases and J by 3 bases, with 11 bases between them. Germline CDR1 reads MGHRA; CDR2 reads YSYEKL. The CDR3 runs to 14 residues.

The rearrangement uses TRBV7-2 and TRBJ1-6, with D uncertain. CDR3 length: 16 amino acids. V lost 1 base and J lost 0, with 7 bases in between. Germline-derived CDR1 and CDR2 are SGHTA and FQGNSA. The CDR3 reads CASSLEFGSYNSPLHF. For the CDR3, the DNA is TGTGCCAGCAGCTTAGAGTTTGGCTCCTATAATTCACCCCTCCACTTT.

The CDR3 region is CAWSFQQGPRGSTQYF. The CDR3, as DNA: TGTGCCTGGAGCTTTCAACAGGGACCAAGGGGATCGACCCAGTACTTC. The chain recombines TRBV30 with TRBJ2-5; D possibly corresponds to TRBD1 (6 bases). Germline assignment: CDR1 GTSNPN and CDR2 SVGIG (reference sequence). Trimming cost V 3 bases and J 7 bases, with 24 bases left between them. This CDR3 has 16 amino acids. Looking up the rest from reference TRBV30 and TRBJ2-5 gives the full variable domain: SQTIHQWPATLVQPVGSPLSLECTVEGTSNPNLYWYRQAAGRGLQLLFYSVGIGQISSEVPQNLSASRPQDRQFILSSKKLLLSDSGFYLCAWSFQQGPRGSTQYFGPGTRLLVL.